The 12 T cell receptor beta chains below were found in one sample sequenced in a study of shared clonotypes between healthy human individuals. The method was immunoSEQ multiplex PCR; TCRdb's version includes in-frame clones alone and lacks a portion of them. This table holds under 650,000 clones, almost 97% found once. Sequenced material: naive CD4+ T cells sorted from blood. Specified subset: CD45RA+ positively selected. The receptors shown here come from a woman aged 30 to 39 in good health.

The chain uses TRBV2 and TRBJ1-4; D is perhaps TRBD1 (5 bases). CDR1 is SNHLY and CDR2 is FYNNEI in the germline V gene. Trimming shortened V by 7 bases and J by 5 bases, and 17 bases separated the two germline ends. The CDR3 has 15 amino acids. The CDR3 sequence: CASTKEGAGNEKLFF. The CDR3 bases are TGTGCCAGCACCAAAGAAGGGGCCGGGAATGAAAAACTGTTTTTT.

The chain has TRBV7-9 and TRBJ2-6, with 7 bases aligning to TRBD2. Germline lookup yields CDR1 SEHNR and CDR2 FQNEAQ (reference sequence). The CDR3 is 16 residues long. The junction had 8 bases not matched to a gene; V was cut back by 9 bases and J by 0 bases. The DNA of the CDR3 is TGTGCCAGGATTGTGGGAGGGAACTCTGGGGCCAACGTCCTGACTTTC. It yields the protein CARIVGGNSGANVLTF.

For the CDR3, the DNA is TGTGCCAGCAGCCCCACACGGAACACTGAAGCTTTCTTT. Its protein product is CASSPTRNTEAFF. The chain carries TRBV6-5 and TRBJ1-1, with D hard to call. The CDR3 totals 13 residues. Germline V CDR1 and CDR2: MNHEY, SVGAGI. V dropped 6 bases and J dropped 1 base, with 9 bases sitting between them.

V is TRBV9 and J is TRBJ2-1, with 8 bases identical to TRBD1. Germline-derived CDR1 and CDR2 are SGDLS and YYNGEE. The CDR3 is made up of 15 amino acids. With V trimmed by 3 bases and J by 4 bases, 6 bases remained unmatched. CDR3 region: CASSAGQGEYNEQFF. DNA for the CDR3: TGTGCCAGCAGCGCCGGACAGGGCGAATACAATGAGCAGTTCTTC.

The V call is TRBV6-6, the J call TRBJ2-2; 11 bases are a match to TRBD2. The junction had 6 bases not matched to a gene; V was cut back by 9 bases and J by 6 bases. Germline CDR1 and CDR2: MNHNY and SVGAGI (reference sequence). The CDR3 runs 14 residues. The DNA for the CDR3 is TGTGCCAGTAGTCGGACTAGCGGGTCCGGGGAGCTGTTTTTT. Protein: CASSRTSGSGELFF.

The chain couples TRBV19 to TRBJ2-1; a weak D match, TRBD1 (6 bases). V was shortened by 4 bases and J by 7 bases, with 8 bases between the two germline ends. The CDR3 is 12 residues long. In germline, CDR1 is LNHDA, CDR2 SQIVND (reference sequence). CDR3 region: CASSTGQNEQFF. CDR3 in DNA: TGTGCCAGTAGTACGGGACAAAATGAGCAGTTCTTC. Full variable domain (missing parts from reference TRBV19 and TRBJ2-1): DGGITQSPKYLFRKEGQNVTLSCEQNLNHDAMYWYRQDPGQGLRLIYYSQIVNDFQKGDIAEGYSVSREKKESFPLTVTSAQKNPTAFYLCASSTGQNEQFFGPGTRLTVL.

The CDR3 sequence is CASSWTSQETQYF. The CDR3 DNA reads as TGTGCCAGCAGCTGGACTAGCCAAGAGACCCAGTACTTC. This chain links TRBV11-3 with TRBJ2-5, with TRBD2 identical over 7 bases. With V trimmed by 4 bases and J by 1 base, 0 bases remained unmatched. Germline V gene sequence: CDR1 SGHNT, CDR2 YENEEA. The CDR3 consists of 13 residues.

The V call is TRBV4-1, the J call TRBJ2-7; D could derive from TRBD1 or TRBD2 (5 bases each). This CDR3 has 17 amino acids. The ends were cut back, 1 base at V and 0 bases at J, with 16 bases in the middle. CDR1 is MGHRA, CDR2 YSYEKL, per germline. CDR3 sequence: CASSQGPIGTRSYEQYF. The CDR3 region has the DNA TGCGCCAGCAGCCAAGGGCCGATAGGGACCCGCTCCTACGAGCAGTACTTC.

The chain joins TRBV7-9 to TRBJ1-4; D not resolved. This CDR3 is built from 16 residues. The germline V gene encodes CDR1 SEHNR and CDR2 FQNEAQ (reference sequence). V was pared by 1 base and J by 3 bases, with 12 bases between. This chain's CDR3 is CASSLGSARANEKLFF. The CDR3 DNA follows: TGTGCCAGCAGCTTAGGGTCGGCGAGGGCTAATGAAAAACTGTTTTTT.

The V gene is TRBV7-8, the J gene TRBJ1-5; 7 bases match TRBD1. Unmatched junction bases numbered 12, after V lost 3 bases and J lost 7 bases. Germline values: CDR1 SGHVS, CDR2 FQNEAQ. CDR3 length: 16 amino acids. The CDR3: CASSFDPTGARQPQHF. CDR3 sequence (DNA): TGTGCCAGCAGCTTTGACCCTACAGGGGCTAGGCAGCCCCAGCATTTT.

This clone was seen just once. One end of the junction fails to match germline, which may point to a read error. The same CDR3 can be traced to other DNA sequences in this sample. The rearrangement joins TRBV2 to TRBJ2-7; D ambiguous. The CDR3 runs to 12 residues. Germline V gene sequence: CDR1 SNHLY, CDR2 FYNNEI. The CDR3 here is CASREGTYEQYF. The DNA of the CDR3 is TGTGCCAGCAGGGAAGGAACCTACGAGCAGTACTTC. The full variable domain, its missing parts supplied by reference TRBV2 and TRBJ2-7, is EPEVTQTPSHQVTQMGQEVILRCVPISNHLYFYWYRQILGQKVEFLVSFYNNEISEKSEIFDDQFSVERPDGSNFTLKIRSTKLEDSAMYFCASREGTYEQYFGPGTRLTVT.

This clone was seen just once. V gene TRBV6-5 combines with J gene TRBJ2-2; no clear D. Germline loops: CDR1 MNHEY, CDR2 SVGAGI. Trimming removed 3 bases at V and 0 bases at J, with 5 bases between. This CDR3 has 14 amino acids. CDR3 nucleotides: TGTGCCAGCAGTTATAATCCGAACACCGGGGAGCTGTTTTTT. Its translation is CASSYNPNTGELFF.